Below, 19 T cell receptor beta chains from the same sample are listed, as sequenced in a study of T cell repertoires in cytomegalovirus infection. In TCRdb, the reads were re-called with MiXCR into one record per CDR3 protein. The repertoire includes just under 550,000 distinct CDR3 sequences, roughly 29% of them detected once, and approximately 13% sits in the top ten. What was sequenced was PBMCs. The receptors stem from a human donor in good health (CMV status not recorded). Some clones in this sample may be carry-over from other donors' samples.

This clonotype occurred a few times. V is TRBV11-2 and J is TRBJ1-5; D is uncertain. V gave up 3 bases and J gave up 5 bases, with 20 bases separating them. This CDR3 contains 17 residues. CDR1 is SGHAT, CDR2 FQNNGV, per germline. The CDR3 DNA is TGTGCCAGCAGCTTCGTCCGACGGGTGGGGATCCATCAGCCCCAGCATTTT. It translates to CASSFVRRVGIHQPQHF.

The table lists this clonotype with many counts. V is TRBV12-3 or TRBV12-4 and J is TRBJ1-3; no firm D call. V lost 4 bases and J lost 0, with 10 bases in between. The CDR3 covers 15 residues. CDR3 residues: CASSYRLSSGNTIYF. DNA of the CDR3: TGTGCCAGCAGTTACAGATTAAGCTCTGGAAACACCATATATTTT.

This clonotype was observed a few times. The J gene is TRBJ2-6, the V gene TRBV4-3; D may be TRBD2 (6 bases). Trimming removed 5 bases at V and 3 bases at J, with 11 bases between. The length of the CDR3 is 15 residues. Germline CDR1 LGHNA, CDR2 YSLEER. The CDR3 region is CASSAPGVGANVLTF. The CDR3 nucleotides read TGCGCCAGCAGCGCCCCGGGGGTTGGGGCCAACGTCCTGACTTTC.

V gene TRBV6-2 or TRBV6-3 combines with J gene TRBJ2-1; D uncertain. This CDR3 comprises 11 residues. CDR1 is MNHEY and CDR2 is SVGEGT in the germline V gene. V shed 2 bases and J shed 10 bases, with 6 bases lying between them. In DNA, the CDR3 is TGTGCCAGCAGTTACATTCTGGAGCAGTTCTTC. Encoded protein: CASSYILEQFF.

The rearrangement links TRBV20-1 to TRBJ2-1, with 10 positions matching TRBD2. Germline assignment: CDR1 DFQATT and CDR2 SNEGSKA (reference sequence). The CDR3 sequence is 15 residues long. The trim removed 3 bases at V and 7 bases at J, leaving 9 bases unmatched. CDR3 nucleotides: TGCAGTGCTAGGGACTCCAGCGGGAGGGCGAATGAGCAGTTCTTC. Translation gives CSARDSSGRANEQFF.

This clonotype was detected a few times. The chain uses TRBV19 and TRBJ2-3; 10 bases agree with TRBD1. Germline loops: CDR1 LNHDA, CDR2 SQIVND (reference sequence). Trimming cost V 5 bases and J 4 bases; bases outside gene matches: 9. The CDR3 consists of 16 residues. CDR3 sequence: CASSLAGTGEPDTQYF. In DNA, the CDR3 is TGTGCCAGTAGTCTCGCCGGGACAGGGGAACCAGATACGCAGTATTTT.

V is TRBV20-1 and J is TRBJ1-5; no firm D call. The V gene lost 7 bases and the J gene lost 0 bases, with 16 bases spanning the gap. Germline V gives CDR1 DFQATT, CDR2 SNEGSKA (reference sequence). This CDR3 comprises 15 residues. The CDR3 DNA sequence: TGCAGTGTTGCAGGAAGACTTGATAGCAATCAGCCCCAGCATTTT. Residues: CSVAGRLDSNQPQHF.

This clonotype has just a few counts. CDR3 residues: CASSWAGGLNYGYTF. The DNA of the CDR3 is TGTGCCAGCAGCTGGGCAGGGGGTCTAAACTATGGCTACACCTTC. The rearrangement joins TRBV11-2 to TRBJ1-2; 7 bases line up with TRBD1. Germline trimming cut 4 bases from V and 2 bases from J; bases unmatched to any gene: 7. Germline assignment: CDR1 SGHAT and CDR2 FQNNGV. The CDR3 runs to 15 residues.

Many counts were recorded for this clonotype. The chain combines TRBV7-9 with TRBJ2-1; 8 bases fit TRBD2. Trimming at V came to 5 bases and at J to 0 bases, leaving 12 bases not matched to a gene. Per germline, CDR1 SEHNR and CDR2 FQNEAQ (reference sequence). The CDR3 has 18 amino acids. This chain's CDR3 is CASSPLTSGRSSYNEQFF. The CDR3 DNA sequence: TGTGCCAGCAGCCCACTCACTAGCGGAAGGAGCTCCTACAATGAGCAGTTCTTC. The full variable domain, in which reference TRBV7-9 and TRBJ2-1 provide the parts outside the CDR3, is DTGVSQNPRHKITKRGQNVTFRCDPISEHNRLYWYRQTLGQGPEFLTYFQNEAQLEKSRLLSDRFSAERPKGSFSTLEIQRTEQGDSAMYLCASSPLTSGRSSYNEQFFGPGTRLTVL.

As to this clonotype: A much larger clone differs from this one at a single base, so this may be a read error. DNA of the CDR3: TGTGCCAGCAGCTCCGGAGGGGCTGGCACGTATAAACTGTTTTTT. Its translation: CASSSGGAGTYKLFF. The chain joins TRBV7-2 to TRBJ1-4, with D perhaps matching TRBD1 (5 bases). V was pared by 4 bases and J by 11 bases, with 20 bases between. The CDR3 sequence is 15 residues long. CDR1 and CDR2 from the germline V gene are SGHTA and FQGNSA. Looking up the rest from reference TRBV7-2 and TRBJ1-4 gives the full variable domain: GAGVSQSPSNKVTEKGKDVELRCDPISGHTALYWYRQSLGQGLEFLIYFQGNSAPDKSGLPSDRFSAERTGGSVSTLTIQRTQQEDSAVYLCASSSGGAGTYKLFFGSGTQLSVL.

A few counts support this clonotype. The V and J genes are TRBV6-1 and TRBJ1-4; 9 nucleotides align to TRBD1. In germline, CDR1 is MNHNS, CDR2 SASEGT. The V gene end was trimmed by 5 bases and the J gene end by 4 bases; junction bases not matched to a gene: 5. CDR3 size: 15 residues. CDR3 amino acids: CASSPGDRDNEKLFF. CDR3 nucleotide sequence: TGTGCCAGCAGTCCGGGGGACAGGGATAATGAAAAACTGTTTTTT.

In this sample, this clonotype turned up a few times. J is TRBJ2-4 and V is TRBV7-9; D remains ambiguous. CDR1 is SEHNR and CDR2 is FQNEAQ in the germline V gene (reference sequence). The CDR3 length is 13 residues. V was trimmed by 2 bases and J by 4 bases, leaving 6 bases between them. DNA for the CDR3: TGTGCCAGCAGCTTAACAGAAAAAAACATTCAGTACTTC. Protein product: CASSLTEKNIQYF.

The gene calls are TRBV12-3 or TRBV12-4 and TRBJ1-4; D might be TRBD1 (5 bases). V was clipped by 7 bases and J by 3 bases, with 12 bases between them. The CDR3 runs to 14 residues. The CDR3 region is CASTPGGANEKLFF. The CDR3 bases are TGTGCCAGCACCCCGGGGGGAGCTAATGAAAAACTGTTTTTT.

This clonotype has at least ten counts. V is TRBV7-2 and J is TRBJ1-1; D unclear. CDR1 and CDR2 from the germline V gene are SGHTA and FQGNSA. With 3 bases removed from V and 3 bases from J, the gap between germline ends came to 11 bases. The CDR3 totals 14 residues. The CDR3, as DNA: TGTGCCAGCAGCTTTCGGGGAGGTGACACTGAAGCTTTCTTT. This translates into CASSFRGGDTEAFF. Together with reference TRBV7-2 and TRBJ1-1, the CDR3 gives the full variable domain: GAGVSQSPSNKVTEKGKDVELRCDPISGHTALYWYRQSLGQGLEFLIYFQGNSAPDKSGLPSDRFSAERTGGSVSTLTIQRTQQEDSAVYLCASSFRGGDTEAFFGQGTRLTVV.

This chain links TRBV9 with TRBJ2-3; 7 bases are a match to TRBD2. The CDR3 length is 16 residues. Germline CDR1 SGDLS, CDR2 YYNGEE. The V and J ends lost 0 bases and 2 bases, in that order; junction bases with no gene match: 6. The CDR3 here is CASSVEAGEDTDTQYF. The CDR3 DNA reads TGTGCCAGCAGCGTAGAGGCGGGAGAGGACACAGATACGCAGTATTTT.

The chain carries TRBV3-1 and TRBJ2-6, with no clear D. This CDR3 region has 18 residues. The germline gives CDR1 LGHDT, CDR2 YNNKEL (reference sequence). V was pared by 2 bases and J by 3 bases, with 17 bases between. The CDR3: CASSQRVPPVGGANVLTF. In DNA, the CDR3 is TGTGCCAGCAGCCAAAGGGTTCCCCCGGTAGGTGGGGCCAACGTCCTGACTTTC.

This clonotype was counted many times. The rearrangement uses TRBV7-2 and TRBJ1-6; D call uncertain. Germline CDR1 reads SGHTA; CDR2 reads FQGNSA. CDR3 length: 16 residues. Trimming stripped 5 bases from V and 7 bases from J, with 18 bases between. The CDR3 loop is CASSPPVVTRNSPLHF. The CDR3 nucleotides read TGTGCCAGCAGCCCCCCGGTAGTGACGAGGAATTCACCCCTCCACTTT.

This clonotype occurred a few times. The chain employs TRBV6-2 or TRBV6-3 and TRBJ2-1, with D hard to call. The CDR3 totals 11 residues. Trimming cost V 6 bases and J 6 bases, with 6 bases left between them. The germline gives CDR1 MNHEY, CDR2 SVGEGT. The CDR3 DNA is TGTGCCAGCAGAACGATCAATGAGCAGTTCTTC. It is translated as CASRTINEQFF.

This sequence joins TRBV20-1 and TRBJ2-7; D may be TRBD1 or TRBD2 (5 bases each). The CDR3 has 17 amino acids. The germline V gene has CDR1 DFQATT and CDR2 SNEGSKA (reference sequence). The germline V and J ends were trimmed by 3 bases and 4 bases, with 25 bases remaining between them. In DNA form, the CDR3 reads TGCAGTGCTAGCTCGCTTCGGGGCCCAGGATTGCCTTACGAGCAGTACTTC. Protein product: CSASSLRGPGLPYEQYF.